These 16 T cell receptor beta chains originate from one sample sequenced in a study of cytomegalovirus exposure and HLA in healthy donors. The PCR was carried out with 60 Vbeta primers and 13 Jbeta primers. Profiling relied on immunoSEQ multiplex PCR, and the TCRdb table lists in-frame clones only, not all of them. The sample holds about 180,000 clones, around 80% seen once. Sequencing was performed on PBMCs. The receptors here all came from a woman aged 50 to 60 in good health and CMV-seropositive.

V and J are TRBV7-9 and TRBJ2-7; the D gene is possibly TRBD1 (5 bases). Trimming took 3 bases from V and 12 from J, leaving 18 bases between them. This CDR3 comprises 13 residues. Germline lookup yields CDR1 SEHNR and CDR2 FQNEAQ (reference sequence). CDR3 nucleotides: TGTGCCAGCAGCTTTAAGGGGCAAACGAGAAGGTACTTC. Encoded protein: CASSFKGQTRRYF. The full variable domain, rest sourced from reference TRBV7-9 and TRBJ2-7, is DTGVSQNPRHKITKRGQNVTFRCDPISEHNRLYWYRQTLGQGPEFLTYFQNEAQLEKSRLLSDRFSAERPKGSFSTLEIQRTEQGDSAMYLCASSFKGQTRRYFGPGTRLTVT.

The rearrangement joins TRBV6-6 to TRBJ2-7; TRBD2 matches at 10 bases. Germline V gene lookup returns CDR1 MNHNY and CDR2 SVGAGI (reference sequence). Trimming took 5 bases from V and 0 from J; bases not matched to a gene: 4. This CDR3 has 15 amino acids. For the CDR3, the DNA is TGTGCCAGCAGTGCCCTAGCGGGGGCCTCCTACGAGCAGTACTTC. Encoded protein: CASSALAGASYEQYF.

The sample holds one count of this clone. The chain links TRBV2 to TRBJ1-4; the match to TRBD1 covers 7 bases. From germline, CDR1 is SNHLY and CDR2 FYNNEI. There are 15 residues in the CDR3. The J segment lost 8 bases and the V segment lost 7 bases, leaving 13 bases of the junction unmatched. The CDR3 bases are TGTGCCAGCACGCGGAAGGGGGCGCAGGGGGAAAAACTGTTTTTT. Protein sequence: CASTRKGAQGEKLFF.

V usage is TRBV5-1 and J usage is TRBJ2-3, with D maybe TRBD1 (8 bases). Germline CDR1 SGHRS, CDR2 YFSETQ. V was clipped by 4 bases and J by 3 bases, with 15 bases between them. The CDR3 loop spans 15 amino acids. The CDR3 region has the DNA TGCGCCAGCAGCACCTACAGGGGGGGGACAGATACGCAGTATTTT. It is translated as CASSTYRGGTDTQYF.

The rearrangement links TRBV30 to TRBJ2-5, with D possibly matching TRBD2 (5 bases). This CDR3 region has 15 residues. V was shortened by 0 bases and J by 2 bases, with 13 bases between the two germline ends. Germline lookup yields CDR1 GTSNPN and CDR2 SVGIG (reference sequence). The CDR3 bases are TGTGCCTGGAGTGTGGATCCTAGCTTGCAAGAGACCCAGTACTTC. The encoded protein is CAWSVDPSLQETQYF.

The chain recombines TRBV6-4 with TRBJ1-6, with unresolved D. Germline CDR1 reads MRHNA; CDR2 reads SNTAGT. CDR3 length equals 15 residues. V dropped 6 bases and J dropped 8 bases, with 17 bases sitting between them. CDR3 sequence (DNA): TGTGCCAGCAGGCTCAGCGCTACTACGGATTCACCCCTCCACTTT. Translated, it gives CASRLSATTDSPLHF.

The chain employs TRBV4-1 and TRBJ1-2; D not resolved. This CDR3 is 14 amino acids long. Germline-derived CDR1 and CDR2 are MGHRA and YSYEKL. Trimming took off 1 base at V and 7 bases at J, with 13 bases between the two ends. The CDR3: CASSQVGSRTGYTF. CDR3 in DNA: TGCGCCAGCAGCCAAGTAGGGAGTCGCACTGGCTACACCTTC.

The J gene is TRBJ1-5, the V gene TRBV15, with D possibly TRBD1 on 5 matching bases. This CDR3 contains 16 residues. The germline V and J ends were trimmed by 0 bases and 2 bases, with 11 bases remaining between them. CDR1 and CDR2 from the germline V gene are LNHNV and YYDKDF (reference sequence). The CDR3 loop is CATSRDTGGRNQPQHF. DNA of the CDR3: TGTGCCACCAGCAGAGATACCGGGGGACGCAATCAGCCCCAGCATTTT.

The chain employs TRBV9 and TRBJ2-2; D not resolved. The CDR3 has 16 amino acids. Germline V lookup: CDR1 SGDLS, CDR2 YYNGEE. Between the trimmed V and J ends, which lost 0 bases and 4 bases, there was a span of 13 bases. The CDR3 is CASSVASVGSTGELFF. CDR3 DNA sequence: TGTGCCAGCAGCGTAGCTAGTGTTGGATCCACCGGGGAGCTGTTTTTT.

The V gene is TRBV10-3, the J gene TRBJ2-1; TRBD2 matches at 10 bases. This CDR3 comprises 17 residues. CDR1 and CDR2 (germline): ENHRY, SYGVKD. V shed 3 bases, J shed 7 bases, and the junction held 12 bases outside the gene matches. The DNA for the CDR3 is TGTGCCATCAGTGAACCTGTTAGCGGGGGGTCTGGAAATGAGCAGTTCTTC. Its protein is CAISEPVSGGSGNEQFF.

V and J are TRBV5-6 and TRBJ1-1; a weak D match, TRBD1 (6 bases). The CDR3 runs 15 residues. Germline CDR1 is SGHDT and CDR2 is YYEEEE. V was pared by 1 base and J by 1 base, with 11 bases between. The CDR3 DNA reads TGTGCCAGCAGCTTGCTTGACAGGACGAACACTGAAGCTTTCTTT. This sequence encodes CASSLLDRTNTEAFF.

The chain combines TRBV5-1 with TRBJ1-3; D unclear. The germline V gene encodes CDR1 SGHRS and CDR2 YFSETQ. The CDR3 totals 14 residues. Trimming took 4 bases from V and 0 from J, leaving 8 bases between them. The CDR3 DNA follows: TGCGCCAGCAGCGAATCGGTCTCTGGAAACACCATATATTTT. It specifies CASSESVSGNTIYF.

In this sample, this clone turned up a few times. The CDR3 here is CASSPRTGRDEKLFF. For the CDR3, the DNA is TGTGCCAGCAGCCCCCGGACAGGGCGGGATGAAAAACTGTTTTTT. The chain carries TRBV7-6 and TRBJ1-4; TRBD1 matches at 8 bases. The CDR3 has 15 amino acids. With V trimmed by 5 bases and J by 6 bases, 8 bases remained unmatched. Germline assignment: CDR1 SGHVS and CDR2 FNYEAQ.

V is TRBV5-1 and J is TRBJ2-7, with 11 bases identical to TRBD1. V shed 0 bases and J 6 bases; nucleotides not matched to a gene: 5. The CDR3 extends over 15 amino acids. Germline CDR1 and CDR2: SGHRS and YFSETQ. The CDR3 DNA sequence: TGCGCCAGCAGCTTGGACGGACAGGGGGCTCGCGAGCAGTACTTC. Protein sequence: CASSLDGQGAREQYF.

V gene TRBV19 combines with J gene TRBJ1-5; tentative D call: TRBD1 (5 bases). Germline CDR1 is LNHDA and CDR2 is SQIVND (reference sequence). Trimming cost V 7 bases and J 5 bases, with 12 bases left between them. CDR3 length: 13 residues. The CDR3 DNA sequence: TGTGCCAGTATGGCCTGGGGGGATCAGCCCCAGCATTTT. This codes for CASMAWGDQPQHF.

The chain is built from TRBV2 and TRBJ2-5; 9 bases fit TRBD2. This CDR3 comprises 15 residues. Germline CDR1 and CDR2: SNHLY and FYNNEI. J gave up 5 bases and V 6 bases, and 10 bases lay outside the gene matches. CDR3 nucleotides: TGTGCCAGCAGGAGGGGTAGCGGGGGTTCGGAGACCCAGTACTTC. Translating gives CASRRGSGGSETQYF.